This is a list of T cell receptor beta chains from one sample in a study of response to subunit inactivated influenza vaccine. Using its own MiXCR run on the RT-PCR reads, TCRdb lists one record per CDR3 protein. The sample holds roughly 700,000 distinct CDR3 sequences, approximately 14% seen once. The input for sequencing was PBMCs from blood, taken 11 to 12 days after vaccination. The receptors here all came from a man in his fifties who received an inactivated influenza vaccine. The CDR3 runs from the conserved cysteine through the conserved F or W. The D gene is left open where the match is weak. A clone size is listed for some rows: how often the clone was seen (once, few, many), or a class if it is expanded.

v_gene,d_gene,j_gene,abundance,CDR3nt,CDR3aa
TRBV6-1,TRBD1,TRBJ2-7,few,TGTGCCAGCAGACCGGGACAGGATACCTACGAGCAGTACTTC,CASRPGQDTYEQYF
TRBV28,TRBD2,TRBJ2-3,many,TGTGCCAGCAGTTTACCCGCAACTAGCGGGGGGTTCACAGATACGCAGTATTTT,CASSLPATSGGFTDTQYF
TRBV28,NA,TRBJ2-7,NA,TGTGCCAGCAGTCTGGACACCGTCTACGGTACATCCTACGAGCAGTACTTC,CASSLDTVYGTSYEQYF
TRBV7-2,NA,TRBJ2-2,few,TGTGCCAGCAGCTCCCCCGGGGCCGGGGAGCTGTTTTTT,CASSSPGAGELFF
TRBV5-1,TRBD1,TRBJ1-2,many,TGCGCCAGCAGCTTGGTGTGGGGGACAGGCTATGGCTACACCTTC,CASSLVWGTGYGYTF
TRBV4-2,TRBD1,TRBJ1-1,NA,TGTGCCAGCAGCCAACTGGACAGGGAAGCTTTCTTT,CASSQLDREAFF
TRBV6-4,NA,TRBJ1-1,NA,TGTGCCAGCAGTGACAGATCCAGGGGCCGAGCTTTCTTT,CASSDRSRGRAFF
TRBV20-1,TRBD2,TRBJ2-1,many,TGCAGTGCTAGAAAGCGGGGGAGCTCCTACAATGAGCAGTTCTTC,CSARKRGSSYNEQFF
TRBV7-3,NA,TRBJ2-6,few,TGTGCCAGCAGCCCCGAAGGGAGCTCTGGGGCCAACGTCCTGACTTTC,CASSPEGSSGANVLTF
TRBV11-1,TRBD1,TRBJ2-4,NA,TGTGCCAGCAGCCCCCGTTTTGCGGACAGGGGTGCAAACATTCAGTACTTC,CASSPRFADRGANIQYF
TRBV6-5,NA,TRBJ2-3,NA,TGTGCCAGCAGTCACGGGGTGGGGGCAGATACGCAGTATTTT,CASSHGVGADTQYF
TRBV6-2/TRBV6-3,NA,TRBJ1-5,many,TGTGCCAGCAGTTACGTCGCGCAGGGGAATCAGCCCCAGCATTTT,CASSYVAQGNQPQHF
TRBV10-3,TRBD2,TRBJ2-2,many,TGTGCCATCAGGACCGTCGACGGGAGGGCCTGGGACACCGGGGAGCTGTTTTTT,CAIRTVDGRAWDTGELFF
TRBV18,NA,TRBJ2-7,NA,TGTGCCAGCTCACCACTGGGACCCCCGATGGGCTACGAGCAGTACTTC,CASSPLGPPMGYEQYF
TRBV29-1,TRBD1,TRBJ2-3,few,TGCAGCGTTGCGGGGACAGGGGACACAGATACGCAGTATTTT,CSVAGTGDTDTQYF
TRBV7-2,NA,TRBJ1-5,many,TGTGCCAGCAGCTTAGTTGCCGAGGGCGGTCAGCCCCAGCATTTT,CASSLVAEGGQPQHF
TRBV10-1,TRBD2,TRBJ2-3,NA,TGCGCCAGCAGTGAGTCGAGCGGGAATACGCAGTATTTT,CASSESSGNTQYF
TRBV20-1,TRBD2,TRBJ2-1,NA,TGCAGTGCTAGATCTATGGGGGGGGTCCGCGGTGAGCAGTTCTTC,CSARSMGGVRGEQFF
TRBV4-2,NA,TRBJ1-2,many,TGTGCCAGCAGCCAAGATTCGAGGGGAACGGAGGGCTACACCTTC,CASSQDSRGTEGYTF
TRBV18,NA,TRBJ2-6,once,TGTGCCAGCTCACGATCCGGGACCTCCGGGGCCAACGTCCTGACTTTC,CASSRSGTSGANVLTF
TRBV12-3/TRBV12-4,TRBD2,TRBJ2-3,NA,TGTGCCAGCATGGGTCTAGCGGGTTCCATCACAGATACGCAGTATTTT,CASMGLAGSITDTQYF
TRBV3-1,TRBD1,TRBJ2-1,NA,TGTGCCAGCAGCCGCCGGGACAGCTCCTGCAATGAGCAGTTCTTC,CASSRRDSSCNEQFF